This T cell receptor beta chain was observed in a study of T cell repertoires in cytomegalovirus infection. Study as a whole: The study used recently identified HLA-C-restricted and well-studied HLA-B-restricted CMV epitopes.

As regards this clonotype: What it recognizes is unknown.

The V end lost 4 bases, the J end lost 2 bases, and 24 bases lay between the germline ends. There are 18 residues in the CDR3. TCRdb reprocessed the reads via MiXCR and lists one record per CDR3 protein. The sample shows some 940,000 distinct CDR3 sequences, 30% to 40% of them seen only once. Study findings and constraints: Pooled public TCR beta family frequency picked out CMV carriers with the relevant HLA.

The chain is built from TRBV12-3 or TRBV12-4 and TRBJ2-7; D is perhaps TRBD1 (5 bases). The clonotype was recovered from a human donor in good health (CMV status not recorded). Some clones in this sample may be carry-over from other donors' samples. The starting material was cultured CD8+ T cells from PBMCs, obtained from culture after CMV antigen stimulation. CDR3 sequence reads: CASSSKGAEQFGPYEQYF. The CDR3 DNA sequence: TGTGCCAGCAGTTCGAAAGGGGCGGAACAGTTCGGGCCCTACGAGCAGTACTTC.